The source of this T cell receptor beta chain is a study of blood T cell repertoires in COVID-19. Original data processing: Counts of nucleated cells, estimated from reference gene primer amplification, were obtained. Only in-frame clones appear in the TCRdb table, and some are missing; sequencing was by immunoSEQ multiplex PCR. The DNA gave D and trimming, while V, J and clone size come from that table. The table shows fewer than 300,000 clones, with 88% occurring only once. Participants were placed into cohorts based on the clinical history they reported. This clone appeared a few times. The sequencing sample was made of PBMCs or T cells enriched from blood (not recorded which). This clonotype was obtained from a woman in her forties with acute COVID-19.

CDR3 residues: CASSFNRWQPQHF. The CDR3 DNA reads TGTGCCAGCAGTTTTAACAGGTGGCAGCCCCAGCATTTT. This chain connects TRBV12-3 or TRBV12-4 to TRBJ1-5; a weak D match, TRBD1 (5 bases). The CDR3 has 13 amino acids. Between the trimmed V and J ends, which lost 3 bases and 7 bases, there was a span of 10 bases.